This TCR beta chain was retrieved from a study of cytomegalovirus exposure and HLA in healthy donors. Details on this clone: The antigen is unknown. Germline and junction disagree at one end, which may indicate a read error.

Study-wide results and caveats: In vitro data verified a few CMV-associated chains as specific for CMV antigens. 150 or so TCR beta chains were listed as cytomegalovirus-associated. For most TCR beta V segments, an earlier analysis put the productive rate at about 90% or about 30% of the time. Among the most significant clusters, several appeared linked to common viral pathogens in a later analysis.

PCR used 60 Vbeta primers and 13 Jbeta primers. Clones were read by immunoSEQ multiplex PCR, and TCRdb kept only the in-frame ones, dropping some. This table has 33,000 or so clones, roughly 76% appearing once. The CDR3 spans 12 residues. CDR1 and CDR2 (germline): SEHNR, FQNEAQ (reference sequence). This chain uses TRBV7-9 with TRBJ1-4; TRBD1 agrees at 8 bases. The sample taken for sequencing was PBMCs. This sequence originates from a woman aged 25-40 years in good health and CMV-seropositive. CDR3 sequence: CASSSLGQAFYF. Written as DNA, the CDR3 is TGTGCCAGCAGCTCCCTGGGACAGGCCTTCTATTTT.